This is a list of T cell receptor beta chains from one sample in a study of response to subunit inactivated influenza vaccine. MiXCR, applied by TCRdb to the RT-PCR reads, yields one record per CDR3 protein. The sample lists just over 300,000 distinct CDR3 sequences, around a fifth occurring once. The sequences come from PBMCs from blood, collected roughly 20 months after vaccination. All receptors come from a man between 50 and 70 years old who received an inactivated influenza vaccine. CDR3s include the opening cysteine and the closing phenylalanine or tryptophan. The order of the fields is V gene, clone size, J gene, CDR3 length, D gene, CDR3 DNA, CDR3 protein. D genes are given only for firm matches. Clone size is not always given. Where it is, it says once, few, many or a class for expanded clones.

V gene: TRBV28; clone size: few; J gene: TRBJ1-1; CDR3 length: 14; D gene: NA; CDR3 DNA: TGTGCCAGCAGCGCTGGGGGGATGAACACTGAAGCTTTCTTT; CDR3 protein: CASSAGGMNTEAFF
V gene: TRBV10-2; clone size: NA; J gene: TRBJ1-4; CDR3 length: 15; D gene: NA; CDR3 DNA: TGCGCCAGCAGTGAGTCACGGGGATTTAATGAAAAACTGTTTTTT; CDR3 protein: CASSESRGFNEKLFF
V gene: TRBV3-1; clone size: NA; J gene: TRBJ2-7; CDR3 length: 14; D gene: NA; CDR3 DNA: TGTGCCAGCAGCCAAGGGGTCAAAGGCTACGAGCAGTACTTC; CDR3 protein: CASSQGVKGYEQYF
V gene: TRBV28; clone size: NA; J gene: TRBJ2-7; CDR3 length: 13; D gene: NA; CDR3 DNA: TGTGCCAGCAGTTTACCCCCAATGGGCGAGCAGTACTTC; CDR3 protein: CASSLPPMGEQYF
V gene: TRBV29-1; clone size: NA; J gene: TRBJ1-2; CDR3 length: 15; D gene: TRBD1; CDR3 DNA: TGCAGCGTTGAGGGGGGCCAACAGGGGACCTATGGCTACACCTTC; CDR3 protein: CSVEGGQQGTYGYTF
V gene: TRBV5-5; clone size: few; J gene: TRBJ2-1; CDR3 length: 16; D gene: TRBD2; CDR3 DNA: TGTGCCAGCAGCTTGGAACTAGCGGGGATCTACAATGAGCAGTTCTTC; CDR3 protein: CASSLELAGIYNEQFF
V gene: TRBV2; clone size: NA; J gene: TRBJ2-2; CDR3 length: 14; D gene: NA; CDR3 DNA: TGTGCCAGCAGTGTTCTTCGGGGGTTAGGGGAGCTGTTTTTT; CDR3 protein: CASSVLRGLGELFF
V gene: TRBV28; clone size: many; J gene: TRBJ1-2; CDR3 length: 15; D gene: NA; CDR3 DNA: TGTGCCAGCAGCCGCTCGATGATGTGGCCTTATGGCTACACCTTC; CDR3 protein: CASSRSMMWPYGYTF
V gene: TRBV5-5; clone size: NA; J gene: TRBJ1-2; CDR3 length: 13; D gene: NA; CDR3 DNA: TGTGCCAGCAGCTGGGGTAGCCGCGGTGGCTACACCTTC; CDR3 protein: CASSWGSRGGYTF
V gene: TRBV25-1; clone size: few; J gene: TRBJ2-7; CDR3 length: 14; D gene: NA; CDR3 DNA: TGTGCCAGCATGAGGACAGTGGACCTCGGCGAGCAGTACTTC; CDR3 protein: CASMRTVDLGEQYF
V gene: TRBV12-3/TRBV12-4; clone size: few; J gene: TRBJ1-3; CDR3 length: 16; D gene: NA; CDR3 DNA: TGTGCCAGCAGTTTGGTTCGGGCCCTCTCTGGAAACACCATATATTTT; CDR3 protein: CASSLVRALSGNTIYF
V gene: TRBV29-1; clone size: many; J gene: TRBJ1-2; CDR3 length: 13; D gene: NA; CDR3 DNA: TGCAGCGTTGAAGATTCAGATTTCTATGGCTACACCTTC; CDR3 protein: CSVEDSDFYGYTF
V gene: TRBV7-2; clone size: few; J gene: TRBJ1-2; CDR3 length: 14; D gene: TRBD1; CDR3 DNA: TGTGCCAGCAGCGACCTACAGGGGGACTATGGCTACACCTTC; CDR3 protein: CASSDLQGDYGYTF
V gene: TRBV7-9; clone size: few; J gene: TRBJ2-2; CDR3 length: 14; D gene: NA; CDR3 DNA: TGTGCCAGCAGCAGGGACGGATACACCGGGGAGCTGTTTTTT; CDR3 protein: CASSRDGYTGELFF
V gene: TRBV13; clone size: NA; J gene: TRBJ2-1; CDR3 length: 14; D gene: TRBD2; CDR3 DNA: TGTGCCAGCAGCTTTCGACTAGCTTACAATGAGCAGTTCTTC; CDR3 protein: CASSFRLAYNEQFF
V gene: TRBV7-8; clone size: few; J gene: TRBJ2-2; CDR3 length: 16; D gene: TRBD2; CDR3 DNA: TGTGCCAGCAGCCCAGCTAGCGGGGGCCACACCGGGGAGCTGTTTTTT; CDR3 protein: CASSPASGGHTGELFF
V gene: TRBV11-2; clone size: many; J gene: TRBJ2-2; CDR3 length: 19; D gene: TRBD2; CDR3 DNA: TGTGCCAGCAGCTTAGATCTCCCCGGACTAGCGGGAAACACCGGGGAGCTGTTTTTT; CDR3 protein: CASSLDLPGLAGNTGELFF
V gene: TRBV12-3/TRBV12-4; clone size: few; J gene: TRBJ1-3; CDR3 length: 15; D gene: NA; CDR3 DNA: TGTGCCAGCGTCTATACAGGTTTTACTGGAAACACCATATATTTT; CDR3 protein: CASVYTGFTGNTIYF
V gene: TRBV25-1; clone size: NA; J gene: TRBJ1-2; CDR3 length: 14; D gene: NA; CDR3 DNA: TGTGCCAGCAGTACCCCGGCGGGGAACTATGGCTACACCTTC; CDR3 protein: CASSTPAGNYGYTF
V gene: TRBV12-3/TRBV12-4; clone size: few; J gene: TRBJ2-1; CDR3 length: 14; D gene: TRBD2; CDR3 DNA: TGTGCCAGCAGTTTCCGGGAGGGCCTTAGGGAGCAGTTCTTC; CDR3 protein: CASSFREGLREQFF
V gene: TRBV6-2/TRBV6-3; clone size: NA; J gene: TRBJ2-3; CDR3 length: 18; D gene: NA; CDR3 DNA: TGTGCCAGCAGTTATTTAGGGGCACGTGGCGAGGGGACAGATACGCAGTATTTT; CDR3 protein: CASSYLGARGEGTDTQYF
V gene: TRBV7-9; clone size: NA; J gene: TRBJ2-5; CDR3 length: 15; D gene: NA; CDR3 DNA: TGTGCCAGCAGCTTAAAACGGAGATCACAAGAGACCCAGTACTTC; CDR3 protein: CASSLKRRSQETQYF
V gene: TRBV12-3/TRBV12-4; clone size: NA; J gene: TRBJ2-1; CDR3 length: 13; D gene: NA; CDR3 DNA: TGTGCCAGCAGTTTACTTCTAGACAATGAGCAGTTCTTC; CDR3 protein: CASSLLLDNEQFF
V gene: TRBV5-1; clone size: few; J gene: TRBJ1-2; CDR3 length: 14; D gene: NA; CDR3 DNA: TGCGCCAGCAGCTTGGCCGACCCAAACTATGGCTACACCTTC; CDR3 protein: CASSLADPNYGYTF
V gene: TRBV5-6; clone size: few; J gene: TRBJ1-3; CDR3 length: 13; D gene: TRBD1; CDR3 DNA: TGTGCCAGCAGCTTGGTGCAGGGGGTTGCCATATATTTT; CDR3 protein: CASSLVQGVAIYF
V gene: TRBV7-3; clone size: NA; J gene: TRBJ2-1; CDR3 length: 16; D gene: NA; CDR3 DNA: TGTGCCAGCAGCTTAGGTCGGTCCGGGGGATACAATGAGCAGTTCTTC; CDR3 protein: CASSLGRSGGYNEQFF
V gene: TRBV27; clone size: few; J gene: TRBJ1-6; CDR3 length: 17; D gene: NA; CDR3 DNA: TGTGCCAGCAGTTTATCGATCCGCGGGACAAAACGTTCACCCCTCCACTTT; CDR3 protein: CASSLSIRGTKRSPLHF
V gene: TRBV6-5; clone size: NA; J gene: TRBJ1-5; CDR3 length: 14; D gene: NA; CDR3 DNA: TGTGCCAGCAGTTACGGGCCGACCAATCAGCCCCAGCATTTT; CDR3 protein: CASSYGPTNQPQHF
V gene: TRBV4-3; clone size: NA; J gene: TRBJ2-1; CDR3 length: 15; D gene: TRBD2; CDR3 DNA: TGCGCCAGCAGCCAAGAGGGACTAGCGCGCCATGAGCAGTTCTTC; CDR3 protein: CASSQEGLARHEQFF
V gene: TRBV20-1; clone size: NA; J gene: TRBJ2-7; CDR3 length: 16; D gene: TRBD1; CDR3 DNA: TGCAGTGCTACCGGGACAGGGGGGCACTTTAACTACGAGCAGTACTTC; CDR3 protein: CSATGTGGHFNYEQYF
V gene: TRBV20-1; clone size: NA; J gene: TRBJ1-6; CDR3 length: 17; D gene: NA; CDR3 DNA: TGCAGTGCTAGAGCTCTGGGGGAGGGCCTAGATAATTCACCCCTCCACTTT; CDR3 protein: CSARALGEGLDNSPLHF
V gene: TRBV1; clone size: NA; J gene: TRBJ2-1; CDR3 length: 14; D gene: NA; CDR3 DNA: TGCACCAGCAGCGGGGGGAAGGAATACAATGAGCAGTTCTTC; CDR3 protein: CTSSGGKEYNEQFF
V gene: TRBV6-2/TRBV6-3; clone size: NA; J gene: TRBJ2-5; CDR3 length: 15; D gene: NA; CDR3 DNA: TGTGCCAGCAGTTCTGCCGGACAGAAGCAAGAGACCCAGTACTTC; CDR3 protein: CASSSAGQKQETQYF
V gene: TRBV28; clone size: NA; J gene: TRBJ1-3; CDR3 length: 15; D gene: NA; CDR3 DNA: TGTGCCAGCAGTTTACCCCAGGGAACTGGAAACACCATATATTTT; CDR3 protein: CASSLPQGTGNTIYF
V gene: TRBV6-4; clone size: NA; J gene: TRBJ2-7; CDR3 length: 15; D gene: NA; CDR3 DNA: TGTGCCAGCAGTGACTCTGGGAGGAGGTCCTACGAGCAGTACTTC; CDR3 protein: CASSDSGRRSYEQYF
V gene: TRBV11-2; clone size: NA; J gene: TRBJ2-1; CDR3 length: 16; D gene: TRBD1; CDR3 DNA: TGTGCCAGCAGCTTAGGACAGGGATCATCCTACAATGAGCAGTTCTTC; CDR3 protein: CASSLGQGSSYNEQFF
V gene: TRBV3-1; clone size: NA; J gene: TRBJ2-7; CDR3 length: 14; D gene: TRBD2; CDR3 DNA: TGTGCCAGCAGCCAGGGCGGGAGCACCTACGAGCAGTACTTC; CDR3 protein: CASSQGGSTYEQYF
V gene: TRBV19; clone size: NA; J gene: TRBJ2-2; CDR3 length: 11; D gene: NA; CDR3 DNA: TGTGCCAGTAGTACAGTCGGGGAGCTGTTTTTT; CDR3 protein: CASSTVGELFF
V gene: TRBV7-9; clone size: few; J gene: TRBJ2-1; CDR3 length: 17; D gene: NA; CDR3 DNA: TGTGCCAGCAACGGCAGGGAAAAGTTATCGCCGTACAATGAGCAGTTCTTC; CDR3 protein: CASNGREKLSPYNEQFF